The rows below give T cell receptor beta chains drawn from one sample of a study of cytotoxic CD8 clonotypes in ibrutinib-treated CLL. Profiled with immunoSEQ multiplex PCR; TCRdb holds only in-frame clones, not every one. The sample includes about 160,000 clones, approximately 80% of them seen just once. Material: PBMCs, obtained after 12 months of ibrutinib treatment. These receptor sequences come from a human donor with chronic lymphocytic leukemia. Both conserved end residues are trimmed from each CDR3. The size of a clone is reported for some rows only, either as once, few or many, or as a class for expanded clones.

v_gene	j_gene	abundance	CDR3aa
TRBV13	TRBJ1-1	.	ASSLGGRARTNLEAF
TRBV7-2	TRBJ2-3	.	ASSPTVGADTQY
TRBV7-9	TRBJ2-1	.	ASSFPEDEQF
TRBV7-8	TRBJ1-2	.	ASSSRTGRSPPYGYT
TRBV2	TRBJ1-5	few	ASSDSYSNQPQH
TRBV5-6	TRBJ2-3	.	ASSSRGYSTDTQY
TRBV5-6	TRBJ1-1	.	ASSQRGAARTEAF
TRBV28	TRBJ2-7	.	ASSVPPGTAYEQY
TRBV7-6	TRBJ2-6	.	ASSRTGGSGANVLT
TRBV14	TRBJ1-6	.	ASSQIWEVSPLH
TRBV13	TRBJ1-1	few	ASSGGHGLEPEAF
TRBV15	TRBJ2-5	.	ATSSTGQGGQETQY
TRBV5-1	TRBJ1-4	.	ASSLEGTNEKLF
TRBV6-5	TRBJ2-7	many	ASSYLGPTYEQY
TRBV7-6	TRBJ2-5	.	ASSFFPGQGRETQY
TRBV11-1	TRBJ2-1	.	ASSPGAYNEQF
TRBV9	TRBJ2-3	once	ASSIGTGNTDTQY
TRBV7-6	TRBJ1-2	.	ASSLRPRDYGYT
TRBV28	TRBJ2-5	.	ASRGPVGELYKTQY
TRBV28	TRBJ1-3	once	ASSSPGQGARGNTIY
TRBV7-6	TRBJ2-7	.	ASSSQPSKYSYEQY
TRBV28	TRBJ2-2	.	ASSGDRITGELF